A single sample gave rise to the 22 T cell receptor beta chains below, sequenced in a study of blood T cell repertoires in COVID-19. TCRdb's copy holds only in-frame clones and misses some; the assay was immunoSEQ multiplex PCR. The table lists 85,000 to 95,000 clones, approximately 88% of them singletons. Sample: peripheral blood. All receptors come from a man aged 55 to 69 with acute or convalescent COVID-19.

The chain links TRBV7-9 to TRBJ2-7; D is unresolved. The CDR3 has 14 amino acids. Trimming cost V 1 base and J 3 bases, with 10 bases left between them. Germline values: CDR1 SEHNR, CDR2 FQNEAQ (reference sequence). In nucleotides, the CDR3 is TGTGCCAGCAGCTTAGGTGTAGTAAACTACGAGCAGTACTTC. Encoded protein: CASSLGVVNYEQYF.

This clone came up a few times. The V gene is TRBV30, the J gene TRBJ1-3; TRBD1 might be the D (5 bases). CDR3 length: 14 amino acids. V dropped 2 bases and J dropped 0 bases, with 8 bases sitting between them. From germline, CDR1 is GTSNPN and CDR2 SVGIG (reference sequence). CDR3 protein: CAWSTGYSGNTIYF. The CDR3 DNA follows: TGTGCCTGGAGTACAGGTTACTCTGGAAACACCATATATTTT.

V and J are TRBV6-2 or TRBV6-3 and TRBJ1-2; D is ambiguous. The CDR3 covers 14 residues. V lost 4 bases, J lost 2 bases, and 11 bases lay in between. CDR1 and CDR2 (germline): MNHEY, SVGEGT. The CDR3 DNA is TGTGCCAGCAGTTCGCTGGACTCAAACTATGGCTACACCTTC. Its translation is CASSSLDSNYGYTF.

V is TRBV4-1 and J is TRBJ2-3; D remains unclear. The CDR3 loop spans 14 amino acids. From germline, CDR1 is MGHRA and CDR2 YSYEKL. The ends were cut back, 0 bases at V and 3 bases at J, with 7 bases in the middle. CDR3 region: CASSQDVSTDTQYF. The CDR3 DNA reads as TGCGCCAGCAGCCAAGATGTGTCGACAGATACGCAGTATTTT.

The CDR3 here is CASSPGTGVIEKLFF. In nucleotides, the CDR3 is TGTGCCAGCAGCCCCGGGACAGGGGTTATTGAAAAACTGTTTTTT. The chain uses TRBV5-6 and TRBJ1-4; 10 bases align to TRBD1. The V and J ends lost 4 bases and 7 bases, in that order; junction bases with no gene match: 7. The length of the CDR3 is 15 residues. Germline V gene lookup returns CDR1 SGHDT and CDR2 YYEEEE.

This chain connects TRBV19 to TRBJ1-6, with 8 bases aligning to TRBD1. The CDR3 is made up of 13 amino acids. J was trimmed by 9 bases and V by 6 bases; bases with no gene match: 4. CDR1 LNHDA and CDR2 SQIVND come from the germline V gene (reference sequence). The CDR3 loop is CASSADRVSPLHF. The CDR3 DNA follows: TGTGCCAGTAGCGCGGACAGGGTTTCACCCCTCCACTTT.

Of note for this clone: At one end the junction does not follow the germline gene, possibly because of a read error. J is TRBJ1-2 and V is TRBV4-1, with TRBD1 matching 7 bases. Germline V lookup: CDR1 MGHRA, CDR2 YSYEKL. This CDR3 is built from 13 residues. This chain's CDR3 is CASSQKGPTGPSF. The CDR3 DNA follows: TGCGCCAGCAGCCAAAAAGGGCCGACAGGGCCGTCCTTC.

The chain combines TRBV2 with TRBJ1-6, with 7 bases aligning to TRBD1. The CDR3 has 14 amino acids. Germline V CDR1 and CDR2: SNHLY, FYNNEI. With V trimmed by 6 bases and J by 9 bases, 8 bases remained unmatched. The CDR3 DNA is TGTGCCAGCAGAAAAACAGGGGATGGTTCACCCCTCCACTTT. Residues: CASRKTGDGSPLHF.

This chain links TRBV10-3 with TRBJ1-6, with 10 bases that match TRBD1. The length of the CDR3 is 14 residues. Per germline, CDR1 ENHRY and CDR2 SYGVKD. The trim removed 11 bases at V and 7 bases at J, leaving 8 bases unmatched. CDR3 sequence (DNA): TGTGCCCCCCCGTGGGGACAGGGGAATTCACCCCTCCACTTT. Its protein product is CAPPWGQGNSPLHF.

This chain connects TRBV11-2 to TRBJ2-1, with D perhaps TRBD2 (6 bases). CDR1 is SGHAT, CDR2 FQNNGV, per germline. The CDR3 runs 15 residues. V lost 2 bases and J 7 bases, leaving 15 bases between the germline ends. CDR3 sequence reads: CASSLPPGEANEQFF. The CDR3 DNA is TGTGCCAGCAGCTTACCTCCGGGAGAAGCGAATGAGCAGTTCTTC.

The chain joins TRBV5-5 to TRBJ1-1; D remains ambiguous. Between the trimmed V and J ends, which lost 1 base and 4 bases, there was a span of 11 bases. The V gene's germline CDR1 is SGHKS and CDR2 YYEKEE (reference sequence). The length of the CDR3 is 14 residues. The CDR3 DNA follows: TGTGCCAGCAGCTTGATATGGGGAGTCACTGAAGCTTTCTTT. Amino acids: CASSLIWGVTEAFF.

This clone was seen only once. This CDR3 reads CATKDTHDQPQHF. The CDR3 DNA is TGCGCCACTAAGGACACCCACGATCAGCCCCAGCATTTT. This sequence joins TRBV10-2 and TRBJ1-5, with D perhaps matching TRBD1 (5 bases). CDR3 length: 13 amino acids. The V gene's germline CDR1 is WSHSY and CDR2 SAAADI. The germline V and J ends were trimmed by 10 bases and 5 bases, with 15 bases remaining between them.

The chain uses TRBV6-2 or TRBV6-3 and TRBJ1-1; tentatively, D is TRBD1 (6 bases). The CDR3 loop spans 14 amino acids. Trimming took off 6 bases at V and 4 bases at J, with 15 bases between the two ends. Germline lookup yields CDR1 MNHEY and CDR2 SVGEGT. In DNA form, the CDR3 reads TGTGCCAGCAGCCCCCGGGGGGCGTTCACTGAAGCTTTCTTT. Amino acids: CASSPRGAFTEAFF.

The chain couples TRBV5-1 to TRBJ2-7, with 11 bases fitting TRBD1. V lost 5 bases and J lost 5; bases outside the gene matches: 6. Germline CDR1 and CDR2: SGHRS and YFSETQ. This CDR3 is built from 14 residues. CDR3: CASSTGTGGNEQYF. Written as DNA, the CDR3 is TGCGCCAGCAGTACCGGGACAGGGGGTAACGAGCAGTACTTC.

Worth noting for this clone: One junction end does not reproduce the germline sequence, and a read error may be involved. Other DNA sequences in this sample translate to the same CDR3. The chain combines TRBV6-1 with TRBJ1-2, with a tentative D call TRBD1 (6 bases). CDR3 length equals 16 residues. Germline V gives CDR1 MNHNS, CDR2 SASEGT. The CDR3 is CASSEPGTRQNYGYTF. CDR3 DNA: TGCGCCAGCAGTGAACCCGGGACAAGACAGAACTATGGCTACACCTTC.

This clone appeared once. This chain uses TRBV6-2 or TRBV6-3 with TRBJ1-5; TRBD1 agrees at 10 bases. V gave up 6 bases and J gave up 7 bases; unmatched junction bases: 9. The CDR3 extends over 15 amino acids. Germline assignment: CDR1 MNHEY and CDR2 SVGEGT. The CDR3 here is CASSRAGTGDQPQHF. CDR3 sequence (DNA): TGTGCCAGCAGCCGCGCCGGGACAGGGGACCAGCCCCAGCATTTT.

This chain uses TRBV7-9 with TRBJ1-3; D gene unclear. This CDR3 contains 15 residues. Trimming left V 6 bases short and J 0 bases short, with 12 bases between. CDR1 and CDR2 (germline): SEHNR, FQNEAQ (reference sequence). CDR3 nucleotides: TGTGCCAGCAGGGAAGGCGGATACTCTGGAAACACCATATATTTT. Protein: CASREGGYSGNTIYF.

The chain is built from TRBV27 and TRBJ1-5; no definite D call. Germline assignment: CDR1 MNHEY and CDR2 SMNVEV (reference sequence). V was pared by 0 bases and J by 5 bases, with 11 bases between. This CDR3 comprises 15 residues. CDR3: CASSLSEFGDQPQHF. The CDR3 DNA is TGTGCCAGCAGTTTATCAGAGTTTGGAGATCAGCCCCAGCATTTT.

The V call is TRBV5-1, the J call TRBJ2-2; TRBD1 matches at 9 bases. Germline CDR1 and CDR2: SGHRS and YFSETQ. V lost 0 bases and J lost 0; bases outside the gene matches: 3. This CDR3 region has 17 residues. CDR3 residues: CASSLATGGSNTGELFF. The CDR3 region has the DNA TGCGCCAGCAGCTTGGCCACAGGGGGCTCGAACACCGGGGAGCTGTTTTTT.

The chain links TRBV6-6 to TRBJ2-7, with TRBD1 identical over 7 bases. Trimming cost V 6 bases and J 3 bases; bases outside gene matches: 8. This CDR3 has 14 amino acids. Germline CDR1 reads MNHNY; CDR2 reads SVGAGI (reference sequence). The CDR3 is CASSSGTAFYEQYF. The CDR3 nucleotides read TGTGCCAGCAGCTCCGGGACAGCGTTCTACGAGCAGTACTTC.

This chain links TRBV5-1 with TRBJ2-2, with 7 nucleotides matching TRBD2. The trim removed 1 base at V and 3 bases at J, leaving 6 bases unmatched. The CDR3 covers 16 residues. Looked up from germline, CDR1 is SGHRS and CDR2 is YFSETQ. The CDR3 nucleotides read TGCGCCAGCAGCTTGATGTCGGGAGGCGACACCGGGGAGCTGTTTTTT. Translating gives CASSLMSGGDTGELFF.

The chain links TRBV27 to TRBJ2-1; 13 bases agree with TRBD2. Losses at the gene ends were 7 bases for V and 7 bases for J; bases not matched to a gene: 7. This CDR3 has 15 residues. Per germline, CDR1 MNHEY and CDR2 SMNVEV (reference sequence). Here the CDR3 reads CASTLLAGGPNEQFF. The CDR3 DNA sequence: TGTGCCAGCACCTTACTAGCGGGGGGGCCGAATGAGCAGTTCTTC.